The rows below give T cell receptor beta chains drawn from one sample of a study of OX40 agonist ivuxolimab in advanced cancers. TCRdb's table, derived via immunoSEQ multiplex PCR, lists solely in-frame clones and lacks some. The sample carries tens of thousands of clones, 85% to 90% recorded once. The sequences come from CD4+ or CD8+ T cells sorted from blood, collected in a trial of the OX40 agonist ivuxolimab. The receptors originated from an adult with an advanced solid tumor such as melanoma, head and neck, liver or kidney cancer. Both conserved end residues are part of each CDR3. D genes are given only for firm matches. Rows give clone size only sometimes, using once, few, many, or a class for an expanded clone.

length	D	V	size	J	DNA	CDR3
14	NA	TRBV6-5	NA	TRBJ2-1	TGTGCCAGCAGACGAGGCACTAGTCTTAATGAGCAGTTCTTC	CASRRGTSLNEQFF
15	NA	TRBV5-1	NA	TRBJ1-2	TGCGCCAGCAGCTTGGGATCCAGGGCGGGATATGGCTACACCTTC	CASSLGSRAGYGYTF
14	TRBD1	TRBV7-2	NA	TRBJ1-5	TGTGCCAGCAGCGCAGACAGGGGAGGTCAGCCCCAGCATTTT	CASSADRGGQPQHF
15	TRBD1	TRBV18	NA	TRBJ2-7	TGTGCCAGCTCAAAAGGACAGGAGCCCACCTACGAGCAGTACTTC	CASSKGQEPTYEQYF
13	NA	TRBV5-1	NA	TRBJ1-1	TGCGCCAGCAGCGCAGGGTGGAACACTGAAGCTTTCTTT	CASSAGWNTEAFF
14	TRBD1	TRBV11-3	NA	TRBJ2-7	TGTGCCAGCAGCTTGGTGGGACAGTCCCCCGGGCAGTACTTC	CASSLVGQSPGQYF
12	NA	TRBV13	NA	TRBJ1-3	TGTGCCAGCAGCCGAGGGGGAAACACCATATATTTT	CASSRGGNTIYF
15	NA	TRBV4-2	NA	TRBJ1-1	TGTGCCAGCAGCCAAGTGGCAAGCCCGAACACTGAAGCTTTCTTT	CASSQVASPNTEAFF
17	NA	TRBV4-2	NA	TRBJ2-4	TGTGCCAGCAGCCACTTGGGGTATTCCATCACTCAAAACATTCAGTACTTC	CASSHLGYSITQNIQYF
14	TRBD1	TRBV7-9	NA	TRBJ1-4	TGTGCCAGCAGCTTGATGCAGGGGGATGAAAAACTGTTTTTT	CASSLMQGDEKLFF
15	TRBD1	TRBV2	NA	TRBJ1-2	TGTGCCAGCAGTTACCTGGACAGGGCTGACTATGGCTACACCTTC	CASSYLDRADYGYTF
14	TRBD2	TRBV28	NA	TRBJ2-1	TGTGCCAGCAGGGCTAGCGGGATCTACAATGAGCAGTTCTTC	CASRASGIYNEQFF
15	TRBD1	TRBV5-1	NA	TRBJ1-1	TGCGCCAGCAGCTCCCAGGGGACAGACAGAACTGAAGCTTTCTTT	CASSSQGTDRTEAFF
15	NA	TRBV7-3	few	TRBJ1-2	TGTGCCAGCAGCTCGATCAGGGACTCTAACTATGGCTACACCTTC	CASSSIRDSNYGYTF
15	TRBD1	TRBV6-1	NA	TRBJ1-3	TGTGCCAGCACCATACGGGACAGCTCTGGAAACACCATATATTTT	CASTIRDSSGNTIYF
14	TRBD1	TRBV2	NA	TRBJ2-2	TGTGCCAGTACAGGGGGCGAGGGGACCGGGGAGCTGTTTTTT	CASTGGEGTGELFF
16	NA	TRBV2	few	TRBJ1-5	TGTGCCAGCAGTGAATTGGTTGGAGGAAGCAATCAGCCCCAGCATTTT	CASSELVGGSNQPQHF
12	NA	TRBV23-1	NA	TRBJ1-1	TGCGCCAGCAGCCAAGCGAACACTGAAGCTTTCTTT	CASSQANTEAFF
15	TRBD1	TRBV5-1	NA	TRBJ2-5	TGCGCCAGCAGTTTGGACAGGGTCGTCTCAGAGACCCAGTACTTC	CASSLDRVVSETQYF
15	NA	TRBV5-6	NA	TRBJ1-5	TGTGCCAGCAGCTTCTGGGGTTATAGCAATCAGCCCCAGCATTTT	CASSFWGYSNQPQHF
13	NA	TRBV2	NA	TRBJ2-7	TGTGCCAGCAGTGAGGGAAAGTTCTACGAGCAGTACTTC	CASSEGKFYEQYF
13	NA	TRBV6-1	NA	TRBJ1-1	TGTGCCAGCAGTCTTCAGGTGTACACTGAAGCTTTCTTT	CASSLQVYTEAFF
12	NA	TRBV6-4	NA	TRBJ1-4	TGTGCCAGCAGTGACGGGAATGAAAAACTGTTTTTT	CASSDGNEKLFF
13	TRBD2	TRBV5-1	NA	TRBJ2-7	TGCGCCAGCAGCTTTGAGGGAGGGAATAAGCAGTACTTC	CASSFEGGNKQYF
15	TRBD2	TRBV19	NA	TRBJ2-3	TGTGCCAGTAGTGCCAGCGGGAGCGGCACAGATACGCAGTATTTT	CASSASGSGTDTQYF
15	TRBD2	TRBV5-1	NA	TRBJ2-7	TGCGCCAGCAGTAACCCGGGACTAGCTCAGTACGAGCAGTACTTC	CASSNPGLAQYEQYF
14	TRBD2	TRBV18	NA	TRBJ2-4	TGTGCCAGCTCACCTAGCGGGAGCCGAGGCATTCAGTACTTC	CASSPSGSRGIQYF
13	NA	TRBV2	NA	TRBJ1-5	TGTGCCAGCAGCCGGGACACAGATCAGCCCCAGCATTTT	CASSRDTDQPQHF
14	NA	TRBV28	once	TRBJ2-2	TGTGCCAGCTCCTCAGGGGACCGAACCGGGGAGCTGTTTTTT	CASSSGDRTGELFF
18	NA	TRBV5-1	once	TRBJ2-7	TGCGCCAGCAGCTTGGAGGCGGGGGGACAGGGTTATACCTACGAGCAGTACTTC	CASSLEAGGQGYTYEQYF
12	NA	TRBV28	NA	TRBJ1-2	TGTGCCAGCAGTTTACCCGGATATGGCTACACCTTC	CASSLPGYGYTF
16	NA	TRBV5-4	NA	TRBJ1-1	TGTGCCAGCAGCTTAGATACCGGGACACGGCGACCTGAAGCTTTCTTT	CASSLDTGTRRPEAFF
15	TRBD2	TRBV5-1	NA	TRBJ2-5	TGCGCCAGCAGCTTGGCTCTAGCGGGAGGTGTTGAGCAGTACTTC	CASSLALAGGVEQYF
14	NA	TRBV7-8	once	TRBJ1-2	TGTGCCAGCAGCTTAGAGCGGGGCTTCTATGGCTACACCTTC	CASSLERGFYGYTF
16	TRBD1	TRBV7-9	NA	TRBJ2-7	TGTGCCAGCAGCGGAAGAGCGGGACAGGGAATTCACGAGCAGTACTTC	CASSGRAGQGIHEQYF
13	NA	TRBV12-5	NA	TRBJ1-1	TGTGCTAGTGGCCTCATAGGTGGGACTGAAGCTTTCTTT	CASGLIGGTEAFF
13	NA	TRBV21-1	NA	TRBJ2-5	TGTGCCAGCAGCATATATTGGGGGGAGACCCAGTACTTC	CASSIYWGETQYF
12	NA	TRBV2	NA	TRBJ1-1	TGTGCCAGCTTCCGGGGAAGCACTGAAGCTTTCTTT	CASFRGSTEAFF
12	NA	TRBV28	NA	TRBJ2-7	TGTGCCAGCAGTAAATCTTTGGTCGAGCAGTACTTC	CASSKSLVEQYF
13	TRBD2	TRBV5-4	NA	TRBJ2-3	TGTGCCCCGGGGGGGCCTAGCACAGATACGCAGTATTTT	CAPGGPSTDTQYF
16	NA	TRBV28	once	TRBJ1-2	TGTGCCAGCAGTCCAGTACGGACAACAAGAAGGTATGGCTACACCTTC	CASSPVRTTRRYGYTF
15	NA	TRBV5-4	NA	TRBJ2-1	TGTGCCAGCAGCCGATCGGGGGCCCCAAACAATGAGCAGTTCTTC	CASSRSGAPNNEQFF
13	NA	TRBV6-1	once	TRBJ1-6	TGTGCCAGCAGTGATCACCACAATTCACCCCTCCACTTT	CASSDHHNSPLHF
16	NA	TRBV6-5	NA	TRBJ2-1	TGTGCCAGCAGTTACTCGGTCGCAGTTAGCTACAATGAGCAGTTCTTC	CASSYSVAVSYNEQFF
16	TRBD1	TRBV19	NA	TRBJ1-5	TGTGCCAGTAGAAGGTCCGGGACAGGGGGCGGTCAGCCCCAGCATTTT	CASRRSGTGGGQPQHF
15	NA	TRBV6-5	NA	TRBJ2-3	TGTGCCAGCAGCAACCAAGGACAGCCCACAGATACGCAGTATTTT	CASSNQGQPTDTQYF
14	NA	TRBV15	NA	TRBJ2-7	TGTGCCACCAGCAGAATGGGGGGCTCCTACGAGCAGTACTTC	CATSRMGGSYEQYF
15	NA	TRBV5-1	once	TRBJ1-4	TGCGCCAGCAGCTCCGCCCCGGGAGAGGGTGAAAAACTGTTTTTT	CASSSAPGEGEKLFF
13	NA	TRBV28	NA	TRBJ1-4	TGTGCCACCCGGGACTCTCTGAATGAAAAACTGTTTTTT	CATRDSLNEKLFF
13	NA	TRBV7-9	NA	TRBJ2-7	TGTGCCAGCACATCAAGGGGACCCGACGAGCAGTACTTC	CASTSRGPDEQYF
19	NA	TRBV19	NA	TRBJ1-2	TGTGCCAGTAGTATGGCAGATACGCTTACACCGGGTGGAAACTATGGCTACACCTTC	CASSMADTLTPGGNYGYTF
16	TRBD1	TRBV11-2	NA	TRBJ1-1	TGTGCCAGCAGCTTATGGACAGGAAGGATGAACACTGAAGCTTTCTTT	CASSLWTGRMNTEAFF
13	NA	TRBV5-5	NA	TRBJ1-2	TGTGCCAGCAGCTACAGCGGAGTCTATGGCTACACCTTC	CASSYSGVYGYTF
14	NA	TRBV6-6	NA	TRBJ2-2	TGTGCCAGCAGTTACGGGGGCCCCACCGGGGAGCTGTTTTTT	CASSYGGPTGELFF
11	NA	TRBV29-1	once	TRBJ2-7	TGCAGCGTTCTGGGCGCCTACGAGCAGTACTTC	CSVLGAYEQYF
14	NA	TRBV11-2	NA	TRBJ1-2	TGTGCCAGCTCCCTCTTGGGGGCTCGCTATGGCTACACCTTC	CASSLLGARYGYTF
14	TRBD2	TRBV5-4	NA	TRBJ2-3	TGTGCCAGCAGCTCCCTAGCGGGGTCAGATACGCAGTATTTT	CASSSLAGSDTQYF
15	TRBD1	TRBV5-4	NA	TRBJ1-2	TGTGCCAGCAGCGAGGCAGGGGGCGCTGACTATGGCTACACCTTC	CASSEAGGADYGYTF
14	NA	TRBV7-2	NA	TRBJ1-2	TGTGCCAGCAGTCCAGGCGGAGACAGAGATGGCTACACCTTC	CASSPGGDRDGYTF
12	NA	TRBV11-2	NA	TRBJ2-7	TGTGCCAGCAGCTTAAGGGCCTACGAGCAGTACTTC	CASSLRAYEQYF